This T cell receptor (beta chain) was identified in a study of blood T cell repertoires in COVID-19. Whole-study context: Collection of acute and convalescent COVID-19 samples took place in the United States, Italy and Spain. Sources were T cells, B-cell-depleted T cells, or PBMCs; the material itself was cDNA or gDNA.

There are 15 residues in the CDR3. The germline V gene encodes CDR1 SNHLY and CDR2 FYNNEI. Trimming pared 7 bases from V and 4 bases from J, leaving 17 bases between. Original processing methods: Reference gene primer amplification gave estimated nucleated cell counts. The data were produced by immunoSEQ multiplex PCR, yet TCRdb's version contains in-frame clones alone and is incomplete. V and J calls plus clone size are reproduced from that table; the DNA served to infer D and trimming. Of around 200,000 clones in the sample, approximately 90% were seen once. Material: peripheral blood. This clonotype originated in a man younger than 35 with active or convalescent COVID-19. The rearrangement links TRBV2 to TRBJ2-1, with D perhaps TRBD1 (6 bases). Here the CDR3 DNA reads TGTGCCAGCACCCTCTCAGGGGTGGGTTACAATGAGCAGTTCTTC. This sequence encodes CASTLSGVGYNEQFF.